The subject of this entry is one TCR beta chain. The data were taken from a study of T cell changes during pregnancy in multiple sclerosis. Sequenced by immunoSEQ multiplex PCR; TCRdb stores in-frame clones only, minus some. Among roughly 40,000 clones listed, about 92% were seen once. This sample comprised CD8+ T cells from peripheral blood mononuclear cells, obtained in the first trimester of pregnancy. The sequence came from a female donor with multiple sclerosis, enrolled in a pregnancy study.

CDR3 DNA: TGCGCCAGCAGCTGGACTAGCGGGTACACAGATACGCAGTATTTT. It encodes CASSWTSGYTDTQYF. The genes are TRBV5-1 and TRBJ2-3; 11 bases are a match to TRBD2. V trimming: 3 bases; J trimming: 2 bases; junction bases outside the gene matches: 2. Germline V CDR1 and CDR2: SGHRS, YFSETQ. This CDR3 is 15 amino acids long.